Listed below are T cell receptor beta chains from one sample, sequenced in a study of T cell repertoires in ileal Crohn's disease. Using immunoSEQ multiplex PCR, the repertoire was profiled, and TCRdb retains in-frame clones only, with some absent. The sample yields approximately 13,000 clones, about 73% seen once. The sequenced material came from ileal tissue. These TCRs come from an adult with Crohn's disease. Each CDR3 is given with its conserved first and last residue. Some rows have no size entry. The others give once, few or many, or a class for an expanded clone.

j_call clone_size v_call cdr3_aa
TRBJ2-7 . TRBV10-1 CASSEPFSRVDEQYF
TRBJ1-1 . TRBV28 CASPSGDTMNTEAFF
TRBJ2-5 . TRBV28 CASRKRGTLGETQYF
TRBJ1-5 . TRBV30 CAWSRDSLSNQPQHF
TRBJ1-2 . TRBV18 CASSPGTKAGYTF
TRBJ1-3 . TRBV11-2 CASSSRDRGLSGNTIYF
TRBJ2-5 . TRBV7-8 CASSLQMYQETQYF
TRBJ2-3 . TRBV9 CASSETGTGGADTQYF
TRBJ1-1 . TRBV7-3 CASSLGGQTNTEAFF
TRBJ1-1 . TRBV7-9 CASSQTANTEAFF
TRBJ2-4 . TRBV6-6 CASRGTGAKNIQYF
TRBJ1-6 few TRBV28 CASSLPQTGTSPLHF
TRBJ1-2 few TRBV6-1 CASGTASGYGYTF
TRBJ1-1 few TRBV19 CASSVQGTDTEAFF
TRBJ1-2 . TRBV2 CASSEMTGGTGGYTF
TRBJ1-1 few TRBV28 CASTRSIGGPNTEAFF
TRBJ1-4 . TRBV11-1 CASSLGRTDEEKLFF
TRBJ2-1 . TRBV5-1 CASRAGGSDEQFF
TRBJ1-1 . TRBV7-2 CASSFSLDRNTEAFF
TRBJ2-3 . TRBV5-6 CASSFYGQGITDTQYF
TRBJ2-3 . TRBV9 CASSVVSGGKGMQYF
TRBJ2-3 . TRBV7-3 CASSLRRADTQYF
TRBJ1-1 . TRBV5-1 CASSPQGLDTEAFF
TRBJ1-1 large TRBV28 CASSPPLTGGDTEAFF